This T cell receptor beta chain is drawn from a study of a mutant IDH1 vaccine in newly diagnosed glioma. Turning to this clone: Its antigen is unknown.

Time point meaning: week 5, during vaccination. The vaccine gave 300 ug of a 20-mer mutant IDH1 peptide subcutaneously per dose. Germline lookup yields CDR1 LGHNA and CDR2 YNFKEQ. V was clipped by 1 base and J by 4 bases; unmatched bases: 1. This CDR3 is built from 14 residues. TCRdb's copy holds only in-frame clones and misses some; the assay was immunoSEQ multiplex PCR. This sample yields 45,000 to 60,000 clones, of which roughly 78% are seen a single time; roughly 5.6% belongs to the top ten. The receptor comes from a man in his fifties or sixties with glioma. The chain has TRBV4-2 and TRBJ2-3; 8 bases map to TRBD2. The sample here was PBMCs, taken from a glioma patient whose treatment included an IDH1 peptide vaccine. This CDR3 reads CASSQAGGPDTQYF. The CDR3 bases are TGTGCCAGCAGCCAAGCGGGGGGGCCAGATACGCAGTATTTT.